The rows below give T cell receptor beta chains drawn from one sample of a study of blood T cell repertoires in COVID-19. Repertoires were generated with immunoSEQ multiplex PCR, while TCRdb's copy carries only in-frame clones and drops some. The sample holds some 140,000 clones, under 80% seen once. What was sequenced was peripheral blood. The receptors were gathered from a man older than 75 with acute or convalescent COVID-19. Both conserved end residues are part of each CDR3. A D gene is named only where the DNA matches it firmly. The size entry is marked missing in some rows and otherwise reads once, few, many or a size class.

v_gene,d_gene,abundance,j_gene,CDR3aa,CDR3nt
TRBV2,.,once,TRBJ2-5,CASTESETPRETQYF,TGTGCCAGCACGGAGTCTGAGACCCCCCGGGAGACCCAGTACTTC
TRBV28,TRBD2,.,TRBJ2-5,CASSFLAGVETQYF,TGTGCCAGCAGTTTTTTAGCGGGGGTCGAGACCCAGTACTTC
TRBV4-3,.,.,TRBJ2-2,CASSQESLYLGGTGELFF,TGCGCCAGCAGCCAAGAAAGCCTTTATCTCGGGGGTACCGGGGAGCTGTTTTTT
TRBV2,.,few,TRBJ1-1,CASSEARYNTEAFF,TGTGCCAGCAGTGAAGCCAGATACAACACTGAAGCTTTCTTT
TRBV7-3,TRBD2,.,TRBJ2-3,CASSSSGTTDTQYF,TGTGCCAGCAGCTCTAGCGGGACTACAGATACGCAGTATTTT
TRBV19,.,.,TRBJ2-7,CASSGQQSSYEQYF,TGTGCCAGTAGTGGGCAGCAGAGCTCCTACGAGCAGTACTTC
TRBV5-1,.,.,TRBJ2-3,CASSLALTGASTDTQYF,TGCGCCAGCAGCTTGGCCTTGACAGGAGCTAGCACAGATACGCAGTATTTT
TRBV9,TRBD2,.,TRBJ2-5,CASSVAPAGGAETQYF,TGTGCCAGCAGCGTAGCCCCAGCGGGGGGAGCAGAGACCCAGTACTTC
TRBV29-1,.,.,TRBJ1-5,CSVEAGLNQPQHF,TGCAGCGTTGAGGCAGGCCTCAATCAGCCCCAGCATTTT
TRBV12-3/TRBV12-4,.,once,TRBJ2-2,CALGDSGTGELFF,TGTGCCCTCGGGGATTCGGGCACCGGGGAGCTGTTTTTT
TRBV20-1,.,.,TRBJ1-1,CSVSPGERAFF,TGCAGTGTGAGCCCGGGGGAGCGAGCTTTCTTT
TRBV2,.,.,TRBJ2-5,CASRGPPVGSGYQETQYF,TGTGCCAGCAGGGGCCCCCCGGTGGGTAGCGGCTACCAAGAGACCCAGTACTTC
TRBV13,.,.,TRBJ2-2,CASSMQGGTGELFF,TGTGCCAGCAGTATGCAAGGGGGAACCGGGGAGCTGTTTTTT
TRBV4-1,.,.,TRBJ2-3,CASSQAFTDTQYF,TGCGCCAGCAGCCAAGCGTTCACAGATACGCAGTATTTT
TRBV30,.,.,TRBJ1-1,CAWSGRRGRVNTEAFF,TGTGCCTGGAGTGGTAGGAGGGGGAGGGTGAACACTGAAGCTTTCTTT
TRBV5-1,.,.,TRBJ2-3,CASSSSGFGGTDTQYF,TGCGCCAGCAGCTCTTCAGGGTTTGGGGGCACAGATACGCAGTATTTT
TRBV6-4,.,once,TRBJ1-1,CASTRREVNTEAFF,TGTGCCAGCACCCGTAGGGAGGTGAACACTGAAGCTTTCTTT
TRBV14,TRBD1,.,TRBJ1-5,CASSQDRDRSNQPQHF,TGTGCCAGCAGCCAAGACAGGGACAGGAGCAATCAGCCCCAGCATTTT
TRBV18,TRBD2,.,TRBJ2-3,CASSRAAGSTDTQYF,TGTGCCAGCTCCAGGGCAGCGGGGAGCACAGATACGCAGTATTTT
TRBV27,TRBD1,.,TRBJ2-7,CASSSGQAGLVQYF,TGTGCCAGCAGTTCGGGACAGGCCGGGTTAGTGCAGTACTTC
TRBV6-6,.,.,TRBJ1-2,CASSYSTREGGYTF,TGTGCCAGCAGTTACTCGACCAGGGAGGGCGGCTACACCTTC
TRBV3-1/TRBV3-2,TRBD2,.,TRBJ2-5,CASSQRGGLETQYF,TGTGCCAGCAGCCAGCGGGGGGGGCTGGAGACCCAGTACTTC
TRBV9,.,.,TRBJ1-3,CASSVVIGSGNTIYF,TGTGCCAGCAGCGTGGTAATCGGCTCTGGAAACACCATATATTTT
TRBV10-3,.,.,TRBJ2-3,CAISEPPRDTQYF,TGTGCCATCAGTGAGCCCCCTCGGGATACGCAGTATTTT
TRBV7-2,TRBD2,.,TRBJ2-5,CASSLGTSGGAVGTQYF,TGTGCCAGCAGCTTAGGAACTAGCGGGGGGGCCGTTGGGACCCAGTACTTC
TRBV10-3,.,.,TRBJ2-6,CAISERAGASSGANVLTF,TGTGCCATCAGTGAGCGGGCAGGGGCCAGCTCTGGGGCCAACGTCCTGACTTTC
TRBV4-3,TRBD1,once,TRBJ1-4,CASSPGQLGEKLFF,TGCGCCAGCAGCCCGGGACAGTTAGGGGAAAAACTGTTTTTT
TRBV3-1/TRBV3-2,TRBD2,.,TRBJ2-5,CASSQVMLAGEQETQYF,TGTGCCAGCAGCCAAGTCATGTTAGCGGGGGAGCAAGAGACCCAGTACTTC
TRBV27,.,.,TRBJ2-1,CASSRGGGFYEQFF,TGTGCCAGCAGTAGGGGGGGCGGATTCTATGAGCAGTTCTTC
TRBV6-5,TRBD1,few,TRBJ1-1,CASSYSYRGNTEAFF,TGTGCCAGCAGTTACTCTTACAGGGGGAACACTGAAGCTTTCTTT
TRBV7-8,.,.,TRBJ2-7,CASSLAPPGEQYF,TGTGCCAGCAGCTTAGCCCCTCCGGGTGAGCAGTACTTC
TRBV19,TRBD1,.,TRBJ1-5,CASSGTANNQPQHF,TGTGCCAGCTCCGGGACAGCAAACAATCAGCCCCAGCATTTT
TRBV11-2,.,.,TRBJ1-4,CASSFRRGEKLFF,TGTGCCAGCAGCTTTCGACGAGGGGAAAAACTGTTTTTT
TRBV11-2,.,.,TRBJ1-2,CASSLGSAGRGYTF,TGTGCCAGCAGCTTAGGGTCGGCGGGACGTGGCTACACCTTC
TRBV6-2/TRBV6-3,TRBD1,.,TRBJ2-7,CASSDPGQGARSISYEQYF,TGTGCCAGCAGCGACCCGGGACAGGGGGCGAGATCGATCAGTTACGAGCAGTACTTC
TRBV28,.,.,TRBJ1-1,CASSPVDIGEAFF,TGTGCCAGCAGTCCCGTCGACATCGGTGAAGCTTTCTTT
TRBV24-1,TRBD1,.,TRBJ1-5,CATSDGTGVGGQPQHF,TGTGCCACCAGTGACGGGACAGGGGTTGGCGGTCAGCCCCAGCATTTT
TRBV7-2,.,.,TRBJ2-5,CASRGGWQGETQYF,TGTGCCAGCAGAGGGGGATGGCAGGGTGAGACCCAGTACTTC
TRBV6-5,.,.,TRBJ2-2,CASRPGPTNTGELFF,TGTGCCAGCAGGCCAGGGCCAACGAACACCGGGGAGCTGTTTTTT
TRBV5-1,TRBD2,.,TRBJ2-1,CASSLGLAGYNEQFF,TGCGCCAGCAGCTTGGGACTAGCGGGCTACAATGAGCAGTTCTTC
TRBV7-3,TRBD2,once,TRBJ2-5,CASSLSGAGGLETQYF,TGTGCCAGCAGCTTAAGTGGAGCGGGGGGTTTGGAGACCCAGTACTTC
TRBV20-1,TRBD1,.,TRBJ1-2,CSASGTGKDYGYTF,TGCAGTGCTAGTGGGACAGGTAAAGACTATGGCTACACCTTC
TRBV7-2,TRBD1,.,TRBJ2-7,CASSLGLTGLKYF,TGTGCCAGCAGCTTAGGCCTGACAGGGTTGAAGTACTTC
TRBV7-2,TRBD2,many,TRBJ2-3,CASSLGTSGGAGYF,TGTGCCAGCAGCTTAGGGACTAGCGGGGGGGCCGGGTATTTT
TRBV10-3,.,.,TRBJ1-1,CATGAANTEAFF,TGTGCCACTGGGGCAGCGAACACTGAAGCTTTCTTT
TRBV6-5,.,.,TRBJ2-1,CASSRENEQFF,TGTGCCAGCAGCCGGGAGAATGAGCAGTTCTTC
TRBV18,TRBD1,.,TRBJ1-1,CASSEGQGLLAFF,TGTGCCAGCTCAGAAGGACAGGGTCTTTTGGCTTTCTTT
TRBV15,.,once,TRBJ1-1,CATSRREGVNTEAFF,TGTGCCACCAGCAGGAGGGAGGGGGTGAACACTGAAGCTTTCTTT
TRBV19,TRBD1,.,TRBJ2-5,CASSSTGQETQYF,TGTGCCAGTAGCTCGACAGGGCAAGAGACCCAGTACTTC
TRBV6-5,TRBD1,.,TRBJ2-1,CASNTGAPGNEQFF,TGTGCCAGCAATACAGGGGCGCCAGGCAATGAGCAGTTCTTC
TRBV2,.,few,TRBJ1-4,CASTTGANEKLFF,TGTGCCAGCACTACAGGCGCGAATGAAAAACTGTTTTTT
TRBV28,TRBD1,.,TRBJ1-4,CATVQGAQEKLFF,TGTGCCACCGTACAGGGGGCCCAAGAAAAACTGTTTTTT
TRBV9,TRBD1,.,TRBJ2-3,CASSAWDRDTQYF,TGTGCCAGCAGCGCCTGGGACAGGGATACGCAGTATTTT